The 11 T cell receptor beta chains listed next were all sequenced from one sample in a study of shared clonotypes between healthy human individuals. TCRdb's table, derived via immunoSEQ multiplex PCR, lists solely in-frame clones and lacks some. The sample holds 2 million to 2.5 million clones, 95% seen once. Sequencing input: naive CD4+ T cells sorted from blood. Subset specified: CD45RA+ positively selected. The receptor set was obtained from a man aged 18 to 30 in good health.

The genes are TRBV5-4 and TRBJ2-1; the match to TRBD2 covers 14 bases. The V gene end was trimmed by 4 bases and the J gene end by 4 bases; junction bases not matched to a gene: 4. There are 16 residues in the CDR3. Germline V CDR1 and CDR2: SGHNT, YYREEE (reference sequence). The CDR3 region has the DNA TGTGCCAGCAGCAGGGGACTAGCGGGAGTTTACAATGAGCAGTTCTTC. Residues: CASSRGLAGVYNEQFF.

The V and J genes are TRBV6-5 and TRBJ2-1, with 9 nucleotides matching TRBD2. The germline gives CDR1 MNHEY, CDR2 SVGAGI. The CDR3 is 15 amino acids. V shed 4 bases, J shed 3 bases, and the junction held 4 bases outside the gene matches. CDR3 DNA: TGTGCCAGCAGTTTAGCGGGAGCGTTCTACAATGAGCAGTTCTTC. Translation gives CASSLAGAFYNEQFF.

On this clone itself: Other DNA sequences in this specimen translate into the identical CDR3. The genes are TRBV15 and TRBJ1-2; no clear D gene. CDR1 LNHNV and CDR2 YYDKDF come from the germline V gene (reference sequence). Trimming removed 0 bases at V and 4 bases at J, with 9 bases between. This CDR3 contains 14 residues. CDR3 bases: TGTGCCACCAGCAGAGATGCGGGGAGCTATGGCTACACCTTC. Translating it yields CATSRDAGSYGYTF. Full variable domain (missing parts from reference TRBV15 and TRBJ1-2): DAMVIQNPRYQVTQFGKPVTLSCSQTLNHNVMYWYQQKSSQAPKLLFHYYDKDFNNEADTPDNFQSRRPNTSFCFLDIRSPGLGDTAMYLCATSRDAGSYGYTFGSGTRLTVV.

The rearrangement links TRBV5-6 to TRBJ1-4, with D possibly being TRBD1 (6 bases). This CDR3 is 15 amino acids long. The V gene lost 4 bases and the J gene lost 3 bases, with 13 bases spanning the gap. CDR1 and CDR2 from the germline V gene are SGHDT and YYEEEE. The CDR3 here is CASSLTGSANEKLFF. CDR3 nucleotides: TGTGCCAGCAGCCTTACAGGGTCAGCTAATGAAAAACTGTTTTTT.

V usage is TRBV5-1 and J usage is TRBJ2-3, with 7 bases aligning to TRBD2. Per the germline V gene, CDR1 is SGHRS and CDR2 is YFSETQ. The CDR3 has 15 amino acids. V shed 6 bases, J shed 0 bases, and the junction held 7 bases outside the gene matches. CDR3 sequence: CASTESGTSTDTQYF. The CDR3 coding sequence is TGCGCCAGCACTGAAAGCGGGACCAGCACAGATACGCAGTATTTT.

The rearrangement joins TRBV5-1 to TRBJ2-7, with D uncertain. CDR3 size: 13 residues. CDR1 is SGHRS and CDR2 is YFSETQ in the germline V gene. Trimming cost V 3 bases and J 2 bases, with 9 bases left between them. The CDR3 loop is CASSSPRTYEQYF. The CDR3 DNA follows: TGCGCCAGCAGCTCTCCGAGAACCTACGAGCAGTACTTC.

The chain carries TRBV6-6 and TRBJ2-7; D remains ambiguous. The V and J ends lost 5 bases and 4 bases respectively, with 6 bases between them. The CDR3 extends over 11 amino acids. Germline values: CDR1 MNHNY, CDR2 SVGAGI (reference sequence). The CDR3 here is CASSQLYEQYF. The CDR3 nucleotides read TGTGCCAGCAGTCAGCTTTACGAGCAGTACTTC.

The chain recombines TRBV9 with TRBJ2-5; 8 bases match TRBD2. The V segment lost 0 bases and the J segment 5 bases; nucleotides outside the gene matches: 3. Germline CDR1 is SGDLS and CDR2 is YYNGEE. The CDR3 covers 14 residues. This CDR3 is CASSVGGRSETQYF. As DNA, the CDR3 is TGTGCCAGCAGCGTAGGCGGGAGGAGTGAGACCCAGTACTTC. Variable domain in full (rest from reference TRBV9 and TRBJ2-5): DSGVTQTPKHLITATGQRVTLRCSPRSGDLSVYWYQQSLDQGLQFLIQYYNGEERAKGNILERFSAQQFPDLHSELNLSSLELGDSALYFCASSVGGRSETQYFGPGTRLLVL.

The chain joins TRBV6-5 to TRBJ2-1, with 7 bases lining up with TRBD1. Trimming removed 5 bases from V and 15 bases from J; junction bases left unmatched: 7. The CDR3 is 11 residues long. Per germline, CDR1 MNHEY and CDR2 SVGAGI. The CDR3 sequence is CASSRQGRSFF. CDR3 DNA sequence: TGTGCCAGCAGTCGACAGGGTAGGTCGTTCTTC.

The J gene is TRBJ1-6, the V gene TRBV5-1; possible D gene TRBD1, 5 bases. V shed 0 bases and J shed 6 bases, with 16 bases lying between them. Germline assignment: CDR1 SGHRS and CDR2 YFSETQ. The CDR3 covers 17 residues. The CDR3: CASSLEGVWGINSPLHF. The CDR3 DNA reads TGCGCCAGCAGCTTGGAAGGGGTGTGGGGGATTAATTCACCCCTCCACTTT.

V gene TRBV6-6 combines with J gene TRBJ1-4, with 9 bases aligning to TRBD1. V lost 8 bases to trimming and J lost 6 bases; unmatched junction nucleotides: 4. CDR1 and CDR2 (germline): MNHNY, SVGAGI (reference sequence). CDR3 length equals 13 residues. The CDR3 is CASGRTGDEKLFF. As DNA, the CDR3 is TGTGCCAGCGGCCGGACAGGGGATGAAAAACTGTTTTTT.